Sequencing of this T cell receptor (beta chain) was carried out in a study of patients with pleural tuberculosis. Germline loops: CDR1 SGHAT, CDR2 FQDESV (reference sequence). V lost 3 bases and J lost 5, with 11 bases in between. The CDR3 sequence is 14 residues long. From the reads, TCRdb called clonotypes with MiXCR, one entry per CDR3 protein. There are almost 30,000 distinct CDR3 sequences in the sample; 15% to 20% occur only once, and 3.5% lies in the top ten. The sample comprised peripheral blood. The clonotype comes from a human donor with pleural tuberculosis. This sequence joins TRBV11-1 and TRBJ2-1; D is undetermined. The CDR3 reads CASSFGQKHNEQFF. For the CDR3, the DNA is TGTGCCAGCAGCTTTGGGCAAAAACACAATGAGCAGTTCTTC.